This T cell receptor beta chain appears in the sequencing data of a study of human T cells and chemical hapten exposure (dated by TCRdb to the early 2020s). Looking at the study overall: For sensitization, 2% DPC in acetone was applied to an approximately 2 cm by approximately 2 cm area of upper inner arm skin. Throughout the study period of around 25 weeks, patients also received therapeutic DPC doses to the scalp every week. Patch testing was performed on the upper back with Finn chambers containing 0.01% DPC, and the patch tests were scored after 6 days according to International Contact Dermatitis Research Group standards. Most of the patients in the cohort were female, and the cohort covered alopecia areata with under or over 50% scalp involvement, alopecia totalis and alopecia universalis. The libraries were sequenced as a pool, and the TCR yield per sample differed mostly because of small variations in library volumes within the pool. The study tracked peripheral blood TCR repertoire changes in vivo during primary and secondary sensitization to the hapten diphenylcyclopropenone (DPC) in alopecia patients. Patient blood was sampled pre-sensitization (week 0) and at 2, 6 and about 24 weeks after DPC sensitization. For TCR sequencing, blood came from some 31 alopecia patients at anywhere from one to four time points (pre-sensitization, 2, 6 and 24 weeks). General conclusions and limits of the study: After repeated subsampling, the strength of the expansion versus patch-test correlation and the threshold at which it became significant changed. DPC sensitization did not change how many TCRs were above 1 in 1000 frequency, and no evidence was found of alterations in global repertoire structure. The number of PT1 expanded TCRs positively correlated with patch test score, significant at thresholds 8, 16 and 32 but not 4. Because every patient had alopecia, a presumed autoimmune disease, the patients' immune response might differ from that of healthy individuals. Significantly more large CDR3 similarity clusters were formed by expanded TCRs than by pre-sensitization or healthy control sets, consistent with antigen-driven responses.

This clonotype was seen repeatedly, ten times or more. Its antigen remains unidentified. Within one base of it there is no much larger clone, and no base qualities were kept. Receptor amplification or capture employed RACE. The data were produced on a NextSeq 500. During library preparation, unique molecular identifiers were attached to individual cDNA molecules so that TCRs could be counted in a quantitative, reproducible way. Each blood RNA sample was used to sequence both TCR alpha and TCR beta chains. Concerning the study's data processing: Samples had a median of about 96,000 TCRs, with a range from about 23,224 to 750,000. The Decombinator software suite was used to annotate V, J and CDR3 in the TCR reads. For the PS versus PT1 abundance plots, all samples were subsampled to the same number of TCRs (28,000). Expanded TCRs were defined as absent before sensitization and observed at least eight times at the 2-week time point. TCRdb reworked the public reads: Q25 trimming with fastp, MiXCR clone assembly, productive beta chains retained. Rows are combined by CDR3 protein, so each entry shows the most common genes and DNA. These V and J calls rely on TCRdb rather than the paper's analysis. In all, the sample holds 75,000 to 95,000 distinct CDR3 sequences, and about 12% of those were seen once. Jointly, the top ten make up 3.5% of the sample.

CDR3 length: 14 amino acids, cysteine to phenylalanine. Only the CDR3 DNA stays, 42 bases, in frame from base 1. The germline V gene encodes CDR1 WSHSY and CDR2 SAAADI. V and J are trimmed by 6 bases and 0 bases, and the gene matches miss 3 bases of the junction. What the time point label conveys for this sample: patch test 1, 2 weeks after DPC sensitization. Interpreted using the paper, the treatment or condition label stands for: therapeutic diphenylcyclopropenone sensitization with weekly scalp DPC. At each patch-test visit, blood was drawn before the patch test was applied. Patients were eligible if aged 18 to 70, diagnosed with alopecia and judged suitable for DPC therapy, and pregnant patients were excluded. Total RNA was isolated from unfractionated whole blood collected in Tempus Blood RNA tubes.

The source of this sequence is a woman aged 60-75 years with alopecia areata. Some clones in this sample may be carry-over from other donors' samples. The chain links TRBV10-2 with TRBJ2-3; 7 middle bases align to TRBD2. Sequenced material: whole blood, taken in connection with sensitization to the hapten diphenylcyclopropenone (DPC). The sequence in DNA is TGCGCCAGCAGAGGGACTACCAGCACAGATACGCAGTATTTT. It specifies CASRGTTSTDTQYF.